The 5 T cell receptor beta chains in this list originate from one sample, sequenced in a study of human T cells and chemical hapten exposure. TCRdb ran MiXCR on the RACE reads and lists one entry per CDR3 protein. The sample holds tens of thousands of distinct CDR3 sequences, around 7% seen once. As to time point: patch test 1, 2 weeks after DPC sensitization. Treatment here: therapeutic diphenylcyclopropenone sensitization with weekly scalp DPC. This specimen consisted of whole blood, obtained in connection with sensitization to the hapten diphenylcyclopropenone (DPC). The source is a woman in her twenties or thirties with alopecia areata. Some clones in this sample may be carry-over from other donors' samples.

This clonotype has just one count. The gene calls are TRBV3-1 and TRBJ2-7, with D perhaps TRBD1 (6 bases). The CDR3 has 12 amino acids. From germline, CDR1 is LGHDT and CDR2 YNNKEL (reference sequence). V lost 8 bases and J 6 bases, leaving 14 bases between the germline ends. The CDR3 DNA is TGTGCCAGCGGCGCCACAGGGACCGAGCAGTACTTC. This codes for CASGATGTEQYF.

The V gene is TRBV7-2, the J gene TRBJ1-1; a possible D gene is TRBD1 (5 bases). Germline loops: CDR1 SGHTA, CDR2 FQGNSA. Trimming took off 5 bases at V and 3 bases at J, with 16 bases between the two ends. The CDR3 runs 15 residues. The CDR3 here is CASSLFGGGDTEAFF. The CDR3 region has the DNA TGTGCCAGCAGCCTATTTGGCGGGGGAGACACTGAAGCTTTCTTT.

Ten or more counts support this clonotype. The V gene is TRBV7-3, the J gene TRBJ2-3, with 9 bases that match TRBD2. Germline V CDR1 and CDR2: SGHTA, FQGTGA. Trimming cost V 5 bases and J 0 bases; bases outside gene matches: 12. CDR3 size: 18 residues. The chain's CDR3 is CASSRKAGGILSTDTQYF. CDR3 coding DNA: TGTGCCAGCAGCAGAAAAGCGGGGGGTATTTTGAGCACAGATACGCAGTATTTT. Complete variable domain (other parts from reference TRBV7-3 and TRBJ2-3): GAGVSQTPSNKVTEKGKYVELRCDPISGHTALYWYRQSLGQGPEFLIYFQGTGAADDSGLPNDRFFAVRPEGSVSTLKIQRTERGDSAVYLCASSRKAGGILSTDTQYFGPGTRLTVL.

The table lists this clonotype with many counts. The DNA for the CDR3 is TGTGCCAGCAGGCCTCCAGGGTCCCCAGATACGCAGTATTTT. This encodes CASRPPGSPDTQYF. The chain recombines TRBV5-5 with TRBJ2-3; TRBD1 might be the D (5 bases). The CDR3 is made up of 14 amino acids. Germline loops: CDR1 SGHKS, CDR2 YYEKEE (reference sequence). V was pared by 5 bases and J by 4 bases, with 14 bases between.

The chain employs TRBV3-1 and TRBJ1-1; D is possibly TRBD1 (5 bases). V was clipped by 10 bases and J by 3 bases, with 12 bases between them. Germline loops: CDR1 LGHDT, CDR2 YNNKEL (reference sequence). The CDR3 loop spans 12 amino acids. The CDR3 DNA sequence: TGTGCCACCAGGCAGGGAGACACTGAAGCTTTCTTT. This sequence encodes CATRQGDTEAFF.